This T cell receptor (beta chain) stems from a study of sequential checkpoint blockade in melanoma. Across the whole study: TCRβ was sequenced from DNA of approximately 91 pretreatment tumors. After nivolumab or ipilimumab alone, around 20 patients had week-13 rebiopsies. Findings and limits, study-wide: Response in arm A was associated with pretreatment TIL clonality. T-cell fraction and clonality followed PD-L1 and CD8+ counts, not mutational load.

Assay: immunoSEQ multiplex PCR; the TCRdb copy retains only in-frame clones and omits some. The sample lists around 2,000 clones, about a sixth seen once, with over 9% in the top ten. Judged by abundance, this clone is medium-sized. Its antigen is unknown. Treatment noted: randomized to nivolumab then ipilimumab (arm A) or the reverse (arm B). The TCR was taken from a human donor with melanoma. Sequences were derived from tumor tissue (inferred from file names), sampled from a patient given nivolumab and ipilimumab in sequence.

The CDR3 DNA reads TGTGCCAGCAGCCTCAGGGGAGGGAAAGAGACCCAGTACTTC. It yields the protein CASSLRGGKETQYF. The J gene is TRBJ2-5, the V gene TRBV11-3; maybe TRBD2 (7 bases). Germline CDR1 SGHNT, CDR2 YENEEA. This CDR3 contains 14 residues. V shed 5 bases and J shed 3 bases, with 13 bases lying between them.